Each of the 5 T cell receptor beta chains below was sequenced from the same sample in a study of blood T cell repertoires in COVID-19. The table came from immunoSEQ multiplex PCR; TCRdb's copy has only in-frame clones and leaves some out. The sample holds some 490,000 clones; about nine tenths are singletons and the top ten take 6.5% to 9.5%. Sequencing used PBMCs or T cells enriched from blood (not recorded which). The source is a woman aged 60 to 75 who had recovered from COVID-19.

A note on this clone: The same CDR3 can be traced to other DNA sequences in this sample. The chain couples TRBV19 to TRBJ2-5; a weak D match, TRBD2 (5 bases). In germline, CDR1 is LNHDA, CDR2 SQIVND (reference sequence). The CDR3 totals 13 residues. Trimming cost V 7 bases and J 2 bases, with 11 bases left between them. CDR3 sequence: CASTPSGQETQYF. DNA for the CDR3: TGTGCCAGTACCCCCTCGGGGCAAGAGACCCAGTACTTC.

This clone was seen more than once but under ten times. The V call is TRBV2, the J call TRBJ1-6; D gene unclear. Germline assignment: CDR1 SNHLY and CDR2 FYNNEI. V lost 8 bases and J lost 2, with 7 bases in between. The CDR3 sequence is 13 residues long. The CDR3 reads CASRGAYNSPLHF. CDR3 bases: TGTGCCAGCCGAGGAGCCTATAATTCACCCCTCCACTTT.

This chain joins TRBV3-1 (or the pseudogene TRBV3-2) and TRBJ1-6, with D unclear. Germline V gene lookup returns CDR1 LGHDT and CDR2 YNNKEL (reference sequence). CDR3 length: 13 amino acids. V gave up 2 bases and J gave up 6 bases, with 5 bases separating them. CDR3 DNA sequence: TGTGCCAGCAGCCAATTAGCTAATTCACCCCTCCACTTT. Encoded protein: CASSQLANSPLHF.

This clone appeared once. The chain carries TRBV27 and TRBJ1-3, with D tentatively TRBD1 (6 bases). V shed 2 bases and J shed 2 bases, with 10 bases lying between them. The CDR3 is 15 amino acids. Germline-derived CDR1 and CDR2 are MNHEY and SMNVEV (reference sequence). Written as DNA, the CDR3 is TGTGCCAGCAGTTTAGTGGCAGGGGCTGGAAACACCATATATTTT. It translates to CASSLVAGAGNTIYF.

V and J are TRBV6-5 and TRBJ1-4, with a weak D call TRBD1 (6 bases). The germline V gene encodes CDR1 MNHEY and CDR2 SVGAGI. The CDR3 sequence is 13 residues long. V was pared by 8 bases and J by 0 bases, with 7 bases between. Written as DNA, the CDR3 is TGTGCCAGCCAGGGGACAACTAATGAAAAACTGTTTTTT. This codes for CASQGTTNEKLFF.